This entry features one T cell receptor beta chain sequence. Some clones are missing from TCRdb's copy, which holds only in-frame ones; the method was immunoSEQ multiplex PCR. The sample contains over 150,000 clones, nearly 90% of which appear only once. This record comes from a study of control samples from healthy donors and cancer patients. Material: blood. The TCR originated in a woman between 50 and 59 years old in good health.

The CDR3 bases are TGCGCCAGCAGCTTGGCAGTGATCGGGGCTTCACCCCTCCACTTT. Amino acid sequence: CASSLAVIGASPLHF. The gene calls are TRBV5-1 and TRBJ1-6, with D maybe TRBD1 (5 bases). CDR1 SGHRS and CDR2 YFSETQ come from the germline V gene. The V end lost 0 bases, the J end lost 9 bases, and 13 bases lay between the germline ends. This CDR3 comprises 15 residues. The full variable domain, with the rest looked up from reference TRBV5-1 and TRBJ1-6, is KAGVTQTPRYLIKTRGQQVTLSCSPISGHRSVSWYQQTPGQGLQFLFEYFSETQRNKGNFPGRFSGRQFSNSRSEMNVSTLELGDSALYLCASSLAVIGASPLHFGNGTRLTVT.